The source of this T cell receptor beta chain is a study of human T cells and chemical hapten exposure. Time point given: patch test 3, about 24 weeks after DPC sensitization. Treatment here: therapeutic diphenylcyclopropenone sensitization with weekly scalp DPC. Deletions cut 4 bases from V and 7 bases from J, with 14 bases between. This CDR3 has 14 amino acids. From germline, CDR1 is SGHVS and CDR2 FQNEAQ. TCRdb re-derived calls from the RACE reads in MiXCR, one entry per CDR3 protein. Of 100,000 to 120,000 distinct CDR3 sequences in the sample, less than 45% were seen once. The sample was whole blood, taken in connection with sensitization to the hapten diphenylcyclopropenone (DPC). This chain uses TRBV7-8 with TRBJ1-3, with D perhaps matching TRBD1 (6 bases). The TCR sequence derives from a man between 35 and 55 years old with alopecia areata. Some clones in this sample may be carry-over from other donors' samples. The CDR3 region has the DNA TGTGCCAGCAGCTCACAGGGTATGGCGAACACCATATATTTT. It is translated as CASSSQGMANTIYF.